This TCR beta chain was captured by sequencing in a study of shared clonotypes between healthy human individuals. At the level of the study: Contributing individuals were two females and three males aged 18 to 49. Per-donor plates numbered three CD4 naive, three CD4 memory, two CD8 naive and one CD8 memory. Study results and limitations: Clonotypes which were not shared had lower generation probabilities than clonotypes that all four donors shared.

Concerning this clone itself: Its antigen is unknown.

The CDR3 totals 13 residues. CDR1 and CDR2 (germline): MNHEY, SVGAGI. V was trimmed by 0 bases and J by 6 bases, leaving 8 bases between them. Some clones are missing from TCRdb's copy, which holds only in-frame ones; the method was immunoSEQ multiplex PCR. The table shows around 320,000 clones, with roughly 91% occurring only once. V usage is TRBV6-5 and J usage is TRBJ1-1, with D hard to call. The sequenced sample was memory CD8+ T cells sorted from blood. Subset: CD45RO+ cells pooled with CCR7-negative TemRA cells. The receptor's source is a man between 18 and 35 years old in good health. CDR3 in amino acids: CASSYSEGSEAFF. The DNA for the CDR3 is TGTGCCAGCAGTTACTCGGAGGGATCTGAAGCTTTCTTT.